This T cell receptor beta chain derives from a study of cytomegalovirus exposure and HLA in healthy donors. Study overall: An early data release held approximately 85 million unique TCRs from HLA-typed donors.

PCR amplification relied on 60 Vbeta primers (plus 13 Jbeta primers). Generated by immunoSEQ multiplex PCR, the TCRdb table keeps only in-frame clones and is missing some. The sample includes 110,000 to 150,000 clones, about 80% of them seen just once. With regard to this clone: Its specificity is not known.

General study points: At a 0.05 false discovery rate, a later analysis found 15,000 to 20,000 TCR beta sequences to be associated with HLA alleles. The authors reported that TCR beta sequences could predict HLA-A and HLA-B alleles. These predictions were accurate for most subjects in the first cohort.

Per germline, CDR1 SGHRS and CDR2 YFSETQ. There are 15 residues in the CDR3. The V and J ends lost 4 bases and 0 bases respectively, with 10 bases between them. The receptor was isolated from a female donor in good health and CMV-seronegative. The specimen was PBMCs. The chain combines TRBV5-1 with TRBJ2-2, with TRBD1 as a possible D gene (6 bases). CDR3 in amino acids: CASSPGATNTGELFF. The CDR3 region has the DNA TGCGCCAGCAGCCCAGGGGCTACGAACACCGGGGAGCTGTTTTTT.